This T cell receptor (beta chain) was sequenced in a study of naive CD8 T cells in extremely preterm neonates. A remark on this clone: Its antigen is still unknown.

Extremely preterm deliveries at roughly 23-27 weeks of gestation provided the preterm samples. CDR3 length equals 13 residues. Trimming took off 4 bases at V and 5 bases at J, with 11 bases between the two ends. The V gene's germline CDR1 is MNHEY and CDR2 SMNVEV (reference sequence). The repertoire was sequenced with immunoSEQ multiplex PCR; TCRdb's copy has only in-frame clones and lacks some. The sample shows about 5,000 clones, nearly 95% of them seen only once. Study findings and constraints: Preterm infants showed shorter CDR3s, fewer N additions and less trimming than older groups.

J is TRBJ2-5 and V is TRBV27; no definite D call. The sequence was obtained from a boy who was born preterm. The sequenced material came from naive CD8+ T cells from cord blood. In DNA, the CDR3 is TGTGCCAGCAGTTCATCCCCAAAGGAGACCCAGTACTTC. This codes for CASSSSPKETQYF.